One and the same sample provided the 17 T cell receptor beta chains below, sequenced in a study of long-term antiretroviral therapy in people with HIV. At survey level, the immunoSEQ assay was run in its v3.0 version. Data came from immunoSEQ multiplex PCR; TCRdb stores just in-frame clones and leaves some out. The sample has 33,000 or so clones, 95% to 98% seen once. Sequencing was performed on unsorted PBMCs, taken 7.6 years after starting antiretroviral therapy. The source is a man aged 25-45 years with HIV.

The chain is built from TRBV19 and TRBJ1-6; D ambiguous. Trimming cost V 3 bases and J 10 bases, with 13 bases left between them. This CDR3 has 14 residues. The germline V gene encodes CDR1 LNHDA and CDR2 SQIVND (reference sequence). CDR3 protein: CASSIAVEASPLHF. The CDR3 DNA is TGTGCCAGTAGTATCGCTGTAGAGGCGTCACCCCTCCACTTT.

V is TRBV2 and J is TRBJ2-7; D uncertain. Germline V gives CDR1 SNHLY, CDR2 FYNNEI. V lost 8 bases, J lost 7 bases, and 21 bases lay in between. This CDR3 has 14 amino acids. CDR3 in amino acids: CASQIRAVEREQYF. The CDR3 DNA sequence: TGTGCCAGCCAAATTAGGGCGGTGGAGAGGGAGCAGTACTTC.

The chain combines TRBV5-6 with TRBJ1-5, with 7 bases identical to TRBD1. Trimming cost V 4 bases and J 5 bases; bases outside gene matches: 6. CDR3 size: 14 residues. Germline lookup yields CDR1 SGHDT and CDR2 YYEEEE. CDR3 loop: CASSPGGGDQPQHF. CDR3 bases: TGTGCCAGCAGCCCGGGAGGGGGCGATCAGCCCCAGCATTTT.

This clone was detected only once. The CDR3 is CASSQDLGRTGNTIYF. Here the CDR3 DNA reads TGTGCCAGCAGCCAAGATTTGGGCAGGACTGGAAACACCATATATTTT. The chain recombines TRBV14 with TRBJ1-3; D uncertain. The V gene's germline CDR1 is SGHDN and CDR2 FVKESK. V gave up 0 bases and J gave up 2 bases, with 11 bases separating them. The CDR3 spans 16 residues.

This chain joins TRBV2 and TRBJ2-7; D gene ambiguous. The V gene lost 1 base and the J gene lost 3 bases, with 7 bases spanning the gap. The germline V gene has CDR1 SNHLY and CDR2 FYNNEI. This CDR3 comprises 13 residues. In nucleotides, the CDR3 is TGTGCCAGCAGTGAAGGCGTCGTCTACGAGCAGTACTTC. It specifies CASSEGVVYEQYF.

J is TRBJ1-2 and V is TRBV30, with 7 positions matching TRBD1. J was trimmed by 5 bases and V by 8 bases; bases with no gene match: 11. CDR3 size: 13 residues. From germline, CDR1 is GTSNPN and CDR2 SVGIG (reference sequence). DNA for the CDR3: TGTGCCAGTCGACAGGGAACTACATATGGCTACACCTTC. It codes for CASRQGTTYGYTF.

This clone was seen a single time. The chain combines TRBV4-1 with TRBJ1-4, with a tentative D call TRBD1 (6 bases). The CDR3 is made up of 18 amino acids. The V end lost 3 bases, the J end lost 0 bases, and 17 bases lay between the germline ends. The germline gives CDR1 MGHRA, CDR2 YSYEKL. CDR3: CASSHPPWGQTTNEKLFF. The CDR3 DNA is TGCGCCAGCAGCCACCCCCCGTGGGGACAAACAACTAATGAAAAACTGTTTTTT.

V gene TRBV27 combines with J gene TRBJ2-5; the D gene could be TRBD1 or TRBD2 (5 bases each). Germline lookup yields CDR1 MNHEY and CDR2 SMNVEV (reference sequence). V was trimmed by 4 bases and J by 5 bases, leaving 17 bases between them. The CDR3 consists of 15 residues. CDR3 sequence reads: CASSSSPGAQETQYF. DNA of the CDR3: TGTGCCAGCAGTTCCTCCCCCGGGGCCCAGGAGACCCAGTACTTC.

This clone was seen just once. The chain couples TRBV10-3 to TRBJ2-1; D perhaps matches TRBD1 (5 bases). V was shortened by 4 bases and J by 5 bases, with 9 bases between the two germline ends. This CDR3 has 13 amino acids. CDR1 and CDR2 from the germline V gene are ENHRY and SYGVKD. Here the CDR3 DNA reads TGTGCCATCAGTGGCCGACAGAACAATGAGCAGTTCTTC. Protein product: CAISGRQNNEQFF.

V is TRBV7-9 and J is TRBJ1-2, with TRBD1 matching 9 bases. In germline, CDR1 is SEHNR, CDR2 FQNEAQ (reference sequence). The ends lost 4 bases at V and 8 bases at J; junction bases unmatched: 14. The CDR3 consists of 16 residues. In DNA form, the CDR3 reads TGTGCCAGCAGCTCCACCAACCGGGACAGGGTAAGAGGCTACACCTTC. It specifies CASSSTNRDRVRGYTF. Drawing the rest from reference TRBV7-9 and TRBJ1-2, the complete variable domain is DTGVSQNPRHKITKRGQNVTFRCDPISEHNRLYWYRQTLGQGPEFLTYFQNEAQLEKSRLLSDRFSAERPKGSFSTLEIQRTEQGDSAMYLCASSSTNRDRVRGYTFGSGTRLTVV.

CDR3 sequence reads: CASSVEVTGELFF. The CDR3 region has the DNA TGTGCCAGCAGCGTAGAGGTGACCGGGGAGCTGTTTTTT. The J gene is TRBJ2-2, the V gene TRBV9; D uncertain. CDR1 is SGDLS, CDR2 YYNGEE, per germline. V was clipped by 0 bases and J by 5 bases, with 5 bases between them. This CDR3 is 13 amino acids long.

The chain couples TRBV14 to TRBJ2-5, with unresolved D. The germline CDR1 and CDR2 sequences are SGHDN and FVKESK. V was pared by 8 bases and J by 7 bases, with 11 bases between. There are 11 residues in the CDR3. In DNA, the CDR3 is TGTGCCAGCCGGAATAGTGGGACCCAGTACTTC. Translation: CASRNSGTQYF.

The chain recombines TRBV9 with TRBJ2-7, with D tentatively TRBD1 (6 bases). The germline V gene encodes CDR1 SGDLS and CDR2 YYNGEE. V was shortened by 0 bases and J by 2 bases, with 15 bases between the two germline ends. There are 16 residues in the CDR3. Written as DNA, the CDR3 is TGTGCCAGCAGCGTAGCTTTGGGGGCCCAAACCTACGAGCAGTACTTC. Translated: CASSVALGAQTYEQYF.

Only one count was recorded for this clone. The chain joins TRBV2 to TRBJ1-1; perhaps TRBD1 as D (5 bases). Trimming removed 10 bases at V and 4 bases at J, with 16 bases between. CDR3 length: 13 residues. Looked up from germline, CDR1 is SNHLY and CDR2 is FYNNEI. The CDR3 DNA is TGTGCCACCCCCGGGGCGCGAAGCACTGAAGCTTTCTTT. Translated: CATPGARSTEAFF.

The chain couples TRBV6-1 to TRBJ2-7, with D hard to call. The CDR3 extends over 10 amino acids. V was shortened by 10 bases and J by 4 bases, with 8 bases between the two germline ends. The germline V gene has CDR1 MNHNS and CDR2 SASEGT. The CDR3: CATQFYEQYF. The CDR3 region has the DNA TGTGCCACCCAATTTTACGAGCAGTACTTC.

This chain joins TRBV5-1 and TRBJ2-7; no firm D call. The CDR3 extends over 16 amino acids. CDR1 SGHRS and CDR2 YFSETQ come from the germline V gene. V shed 9 bases and J shed 2 bases, with 24 bases lying between them. CDR3 DNA sequence: TGCGCCACCATTTTGTGGGTGGGATCCGCCCCCTACGAGCAGTACTTC. This translates into CATILWVGSAPYEQYF.

This chain joins TRBV13 and TRBJ2-2, with 11 bases matching TRBD2. The J segment lost 4 bases and the V segment lost 4 bases, leaving 8 bases of the junction unmatched. The CDR3 runs 17 residues. From germline, CDR1 is PRHDT and CDR2 FYEKMQ (reference sequence). The DNA of the CDR3 is TGTGCCAGCAGCTCAGCCGGACTAGCGGGTTCCACCGGGGAGCTGTTTTTT. It yields the protein CASSSAGLAGSTGELFF.